This TCR beta chain came from a study of T cell responses to AZD1222 COVID-19 vaccine. The study's findings and limits: Reportedly, close to half of spike-specific TCRs are directed against unmutated variant regions. Only after the peak T cell response were repertoires sampled.

Some clones are missing from TCRdb's copy, which holds only in-frame ones; the method was immunoSEQ multiplex PCR. The table records 110,000 or so clones, about 89% of them present only once. V dropped 1 base and J dropped 2; count of bases not matched to a gene: 12. This CDR3 is built from 17 residues. The germline gives CDR1 SGHDT, CDR2 YYEEEE. Concerning this clone itself: Its antigen is currently unknown.

The chain employs TRBV5-6 and TRBJ2-7; 7 bases match TRBD1. Source: peripheral blood, taken 28 days after the second AZD1222 dose. The sequence was obtained from an adult who received the AZD1222 COVID-19 vaccine. CDR3: CASSLFVQGELPYEQYF. The DNA for the CDR3 is TGTGCCAGCAGCTTGTTTGTTCAGGGGGAATTACCCTACGAGCAGTACTTC.